This TCR beta chain was sequenced in a study of T cell repertoires in aging, cancer and after chemotherapy (dated by TCRdb to about 2019). Broadly, across the study: Donors spanned six age groups from 30 or younger to 70 or older, with at least three individuals per group. TCR repertoires from healthy donor controls were recorded over periods of several months to years and showed clear clonal overlap between repeated samplings. The complete dataset included around 9 million TCR reads. Peripheral blood TCR beta repertoires from healthy donors and cancer patients were profiled to examine immunoaging and T cell reconstitution after chemotherapy. Alongside under 100 healthy donors serving as a reference group, the cohort included some 210 cancer patients, of whom 90 to 94 had hematological cancers and fewer than 130 had solid cancers.

Genomic DNA extracted from peripheral blood, rather than sorted cells or RNA, was used as the source for amplification of TCR beta rearrangements. Trimming removed 0 bases from V and 2 bases from J; the gene matches leave 10 bases unexplained. CDR1 is given as SGHDT and CDR2 as YYEEEE, both from the germline V gene. Spanning cysteine to phenylalanine, the CDR3 consists of 17 amino acids. The entry retains the CDR3 DNA only, 51 bases that are in frame from base 1. Using a mixed TRB-A/B primer pool, multiplex touch-down PCR amplified rearranged TRB sequences covering the V, D and J segments. Illumina adapters and sample indices were attached to the amplicons through two consecutive PCR reactions run with Phusion HS II polymerase. Amplicons were gel-purified using the NucleoSpin Gel and PCR Clean-up kit and were subsequently checked with Qubit and an Agilent 2100 Bioanalyzer. Sequencing of libraries was carried out on an Illumina MiSeq in 600-cycle, single-indexed, paired-end runs. Turning to the authors' computational methods: Processing of the TRB sequences was carried out with MiXCR versions 2.12 and 3.0.5. A clone was defined as each unique CDR3 nucleotide sequence, and only productive sequences supported by at least two reads were kept. The repertoire metrics were Shannon diversity, evenness, clonality (defined as one minus evenness), and alpha-parameterized diversity profiles covering alpha 0 to 5. The IGoR algorithm was used to calculate generation probabilities of clones in the paired pre- and post-chemotherapy samples. TCRdb passed the public sequencing reads through fastp at Q25 and MiXCR, retaining productive beta sequences. CDR3 protein sequences are deduplicated, and each keeps its most common genes and DNA. In this record, the V and J calls reflect TCRdb's handling and not the investigators' own analysis. The sample table contains 600 to 700 distinct CDR3 sequences; only one count was recorded for 22% of them. The biggest ten clones account for roughly half of the sample.

Study-wide findings and limitations: In both cancer cohorts, median generation probability rose over the chemotherapy interval, which suggests that the repertoire was reconstituted through rebound thymic output. According to the authors, the repertoire data do not allow conclusions to be drawn about immunological memory after chemotherapy. Compared with age-matched healthy donors, untreated patients with hematological or solid cancers had significantly lower TCR diversity and higher clonality in blood. Declining TCR diversity with age in healthy donors was mainly explained by loss of richness; in cancer patients, loss of evenness also contributed.

Relative to its sample, this clonotype is medium-sized (0.01 to 0.1%). Its antigen target is currently unknown. Per-base quality was not reported, and no clone a single base away is much larger than it. This receptor was obtained from a human donor in good health. Sequenced: blood. The chain employs TRBV5-6 and TRBJ2-5, with 7 central nucleotides matching TRBD1. The encoded CDR3 is CASSLGVWTGRQETQYF. The DNA sequence reads TGTGCCAGCAGCTTGGGGGTCTGGACAGGTCGGCAAGAGACCCAGTACTTC.